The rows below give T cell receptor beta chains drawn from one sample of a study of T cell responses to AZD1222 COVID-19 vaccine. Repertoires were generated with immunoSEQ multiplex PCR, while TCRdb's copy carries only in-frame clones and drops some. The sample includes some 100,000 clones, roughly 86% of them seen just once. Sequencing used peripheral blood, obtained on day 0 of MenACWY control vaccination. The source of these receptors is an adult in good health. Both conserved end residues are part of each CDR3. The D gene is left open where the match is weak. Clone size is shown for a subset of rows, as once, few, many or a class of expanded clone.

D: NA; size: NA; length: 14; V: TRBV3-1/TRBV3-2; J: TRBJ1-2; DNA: TGTGCCAGCAGCCAAGTAAACGCCAATGGGGGCTACACCTTC; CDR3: CASSQVNANGGYTF
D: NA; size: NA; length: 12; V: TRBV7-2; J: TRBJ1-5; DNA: TGTGCCAGCGCCAGGGTAAACCAGCCCCAGCATTTT; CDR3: CASARVNQPQHF
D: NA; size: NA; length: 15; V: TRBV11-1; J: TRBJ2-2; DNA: TGTGCCAGCAGCTTAAGACTACAAAACACCGGGGAGCTGTTTTTT; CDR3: CASSLRLQNTGELFF
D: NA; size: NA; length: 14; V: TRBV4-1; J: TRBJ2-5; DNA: TGCGCCAGCAGCCAAGTCCCTTACCAAGAGACCCAGTACTTC; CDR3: CASSQVPYQETQYF
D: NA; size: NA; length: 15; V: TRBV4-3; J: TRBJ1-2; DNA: TGCGCCAGCAGCCAAGTCCAGGGTTATTCTGGCGGCTACACCTTC; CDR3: CASSQVQGYSGGYTF
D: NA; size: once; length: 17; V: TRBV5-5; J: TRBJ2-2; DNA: TGTGCCAGCAGCTCTCCTAAGGGGGGGGCGAACACCGGGGAGCTGTTTTTT; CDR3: CASSSPKGGANTGELFF
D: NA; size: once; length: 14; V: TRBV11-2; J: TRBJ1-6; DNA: TGTGCCAGCAGCTCAGGGGCAAGGGATTCACCCCTCCACTTT; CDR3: CASSSGARDSPLHF
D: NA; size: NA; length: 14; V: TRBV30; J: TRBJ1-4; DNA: TGTGCCTGGAGTGTTCAGGTGGAGGCTGAAAAACTGTTTTTT; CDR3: CAWSVQVEAEKLFF
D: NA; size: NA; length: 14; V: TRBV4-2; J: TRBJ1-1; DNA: TGTGCCAGCAGCCGGTCTCTACTGAACACTGAAGCTTTCTTT; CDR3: CASSRSLLNTEAFF
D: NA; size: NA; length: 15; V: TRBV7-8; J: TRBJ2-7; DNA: TGTGCCAGCAGCTTTGGACGGTATAGCTCCTACGAGCAGTACTTC; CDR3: CASSFGRYSSYEQYF
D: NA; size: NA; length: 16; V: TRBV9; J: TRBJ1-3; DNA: TGTGCCAGCAGAGGAGAGGACAGCCACTCTGGAAACACCATATATTTT; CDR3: CASRGEDSHSGNTIYF
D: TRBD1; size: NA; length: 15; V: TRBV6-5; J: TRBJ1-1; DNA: TGTGCCAGCAGTAAATGGACAGGCCGTGGTACTGAAGCTTTCTTT; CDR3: CASSKWTGRGTEAFF
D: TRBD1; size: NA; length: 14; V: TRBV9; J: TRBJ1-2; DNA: TGTGCCAGCAGCACCCGGACAGGGACTTATGGCTACACCTTC; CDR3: CASSTRTGTYGYTF
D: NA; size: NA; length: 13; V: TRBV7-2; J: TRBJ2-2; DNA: TGTGCCAGCAGCTTAGCTCGGACCGGGGAGCTGTTTTTT; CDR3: CASSLARTGELFF
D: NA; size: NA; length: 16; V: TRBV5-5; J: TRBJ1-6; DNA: TGTGCCAGCAGCTTGCTTCAGAGACAGCATAATTCACCCCTCCACTTT; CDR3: CASSLLQRQHNSPLHF
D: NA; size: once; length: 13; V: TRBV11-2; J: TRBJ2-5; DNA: TGTGCCAGCGACACAGGGTTGAGAGAGACCCAGTACTTC; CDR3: CASDTGLRETQYF
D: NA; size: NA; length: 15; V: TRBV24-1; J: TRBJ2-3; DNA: TGTGCCACCAGTGATTTATCGACTATCGCCGATACGCAGTATTTT; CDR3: CATSDLSTIADTQYF
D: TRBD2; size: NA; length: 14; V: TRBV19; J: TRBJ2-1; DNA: TGTGCCAGTAGTCGGGACTACACCTACAATGAGCAGTTCTTC; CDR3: CASSRDYTYNEQFF
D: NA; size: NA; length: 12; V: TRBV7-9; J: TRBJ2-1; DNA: TGTGCCAGCAGCTTGAGGGGAGTAGGGCAGTTCTTC; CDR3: CASSLRGVGQFF
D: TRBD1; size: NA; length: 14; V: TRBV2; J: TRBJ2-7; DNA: TGTGCCAGCAGTGGACAGGGGTTGGTCTACGAGCAGTACTTC; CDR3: CASSGQGLVYEQYF
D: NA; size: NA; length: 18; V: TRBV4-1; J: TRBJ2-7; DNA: TGCGCCAGCAGCCAAGGACTTTGGACAGTCCAGACCTCCTACGAGCAGTACTTC; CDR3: CASSQGLWTVQTSYEQYF
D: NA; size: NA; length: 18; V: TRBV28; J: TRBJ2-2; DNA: TGTGCCAGCAGCCGACCACAGGGGGGGCAGACGAACACCGGGGAGCTGTTTTTT; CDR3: CASSRPQGGQTNTGELFF
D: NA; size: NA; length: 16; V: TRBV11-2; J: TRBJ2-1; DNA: TGTGCCAGCAGCTTGAGGAGCAGGGCGGACTACAATGAGCAGTTCTTC; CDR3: CASSLRSRADYNEQFF
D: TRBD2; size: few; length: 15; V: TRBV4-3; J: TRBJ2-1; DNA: TGCGCCAGCAGCCCTGCGGGGGGTAACTACAATGAGCAGTTCTTC; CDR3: CASSPAGGNYNEQFF
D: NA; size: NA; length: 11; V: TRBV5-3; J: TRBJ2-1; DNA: TGTGCCAGAAGCACTGCGGGGAGACGGTTCTTC; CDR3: CARSTAGRRFF
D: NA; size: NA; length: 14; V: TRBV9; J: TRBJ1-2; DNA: TGTGCCAGCAGCAGAGGAGATACTAACTATGGCTACACCTTC; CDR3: CASSRGDTNYGYTF
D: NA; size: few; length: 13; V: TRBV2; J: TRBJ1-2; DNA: TGTGCCAGCAGTAGTGACTCTAACTATGGCTACACCTTC; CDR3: CASSSDSNYGYTF
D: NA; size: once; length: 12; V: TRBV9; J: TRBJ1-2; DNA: TGTGCCAGCAGCGGTGTTTACCATGGCTACACCTTC; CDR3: CASSGVYHGYTF
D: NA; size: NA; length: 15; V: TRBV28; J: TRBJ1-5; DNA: TGTGCCAGCAGCCCAAGGTTACAGAACAATCAGCCCCAGCATTTT; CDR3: CASSPRLQNNQPQHF
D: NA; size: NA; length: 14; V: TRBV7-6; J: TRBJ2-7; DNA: TGTGCCAGCAGCTTAAGCTCAGACTCCTACGAGCAGTACTTC; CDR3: CASSLSSDSYEQYF
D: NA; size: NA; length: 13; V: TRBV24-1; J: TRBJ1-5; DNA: TGTGCCACCAGTGATTTCCAAGCTGGGCCCCAGCATTTT; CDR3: CATSDFQAGPQHF
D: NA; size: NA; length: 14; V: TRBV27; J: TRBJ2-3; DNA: TGTGCCAGCAGTTACGACTCGTTCACAGATACGCAGTATTTT; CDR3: CASSYDSFTDTQYF
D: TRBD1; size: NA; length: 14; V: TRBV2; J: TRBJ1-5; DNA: TGTGCCAGCAGCCGGACAGGGAGCAATCAGCCCCAGCATTTT; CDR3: CASSRTGSNQPQHF
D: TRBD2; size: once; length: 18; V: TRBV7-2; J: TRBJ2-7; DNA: TGTGCCAGCAGCTTAAGGAGGACTAGCGGGAGGCAGGCCTACGAGCAGTACTTC; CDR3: CASSLRRTSGRQAYEQYF
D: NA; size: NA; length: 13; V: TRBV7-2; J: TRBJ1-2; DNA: TGTGCCAGTAAAAATTCAGCTAACTATGGCTACACCTTC; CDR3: CASKNSANYGYTF
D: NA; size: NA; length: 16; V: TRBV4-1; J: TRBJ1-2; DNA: TGCGCCAGCAGCCAAGCCTCGACAGGCCCCAAGGGAGGCTACACCTTC; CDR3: CASSQASTGPKGGYTF
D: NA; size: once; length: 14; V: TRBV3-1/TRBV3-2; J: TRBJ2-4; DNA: TGTGCCAGCAGCGGTACAGAAGCCAAAAACATTCAGTACTTC; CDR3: CASSGTEAKNIQYF
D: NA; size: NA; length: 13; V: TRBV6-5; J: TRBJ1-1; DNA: TGTGCCAGCAGGTTATCTGGGAACACTGAAGCTTTCTTT; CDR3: CASRLSGNTEAFF
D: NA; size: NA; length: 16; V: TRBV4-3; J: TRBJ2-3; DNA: TGCGCCAGCAGCCAAGGTTGGGGCGGAAGCACAGATACGCAGTATTTT; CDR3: CASSQGWGGSTDTQYF
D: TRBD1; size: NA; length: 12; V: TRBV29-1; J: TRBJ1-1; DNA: TGCAGTGGACAGGGGATCGGCACTGAAGCTTTCTTT; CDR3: CSGQGIGTEAFF
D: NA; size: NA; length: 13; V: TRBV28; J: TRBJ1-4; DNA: TGTGCCAGCAGTAAAGATCGGTATGAAAAACTGTTTTTT; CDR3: CASSKDRYEKLFF
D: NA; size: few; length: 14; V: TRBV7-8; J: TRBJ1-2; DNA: TGTGCCAGCAGCCCATACGGGAGATTGGGGGGCTACACCTTC; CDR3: CASSPYGRLGGYTF
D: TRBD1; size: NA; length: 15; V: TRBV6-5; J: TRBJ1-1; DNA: TGTGCCAGCAGTAAACCGGGACAGGGAAACACTGAAGCTTTCTTT; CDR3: CASSKPGQGNTEAFF
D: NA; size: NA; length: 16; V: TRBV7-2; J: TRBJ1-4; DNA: TGTGCCAGCAGCCGCGGTCGACCAGGGACTAATGAAAAACTGTTTTTT; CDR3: CASSRGRPGTNEKLFF
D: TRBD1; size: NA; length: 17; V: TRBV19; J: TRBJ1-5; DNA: TGTGCCAGTAGTGCCCGGGACAGGGGACCCTTTCGACAGCCCCAGCATTTT; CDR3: CASSARDRGPFRQPQHF
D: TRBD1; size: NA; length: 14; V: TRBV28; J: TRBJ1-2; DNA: TGTGCCAGCAGTTTATCGACAGGGGGGTATGGCTACACCTTC; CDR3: CASSLSTGGYGYTF
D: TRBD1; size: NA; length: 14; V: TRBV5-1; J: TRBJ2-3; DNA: TGCGCCAGCAGCTGGGGACAGGGCACAGATACGCAGTATTTT; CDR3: CASSWGQGTDTQYF
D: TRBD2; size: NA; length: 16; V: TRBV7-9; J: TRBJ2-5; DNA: TGTGCCAGCAGCCGGCCTAGCGGGGGGCCTCAAGAGACCCAGTACTTC; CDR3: CASSRPSGGPQETQYF
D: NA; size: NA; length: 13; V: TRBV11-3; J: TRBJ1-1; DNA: TGTGCCAGCAGCCGTACGGCGGGCACTGAAGCTTTCTTT; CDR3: CASSRTAGTEAFF
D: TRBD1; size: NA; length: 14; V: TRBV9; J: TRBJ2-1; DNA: TGTGCCAGCAGCTCGTGGACAGGGGGCAATGAGCAGTTCTTC; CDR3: CASSSWTGGNEQFF
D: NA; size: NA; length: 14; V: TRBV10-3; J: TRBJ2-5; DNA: TGTGCCATCAGTGAGTCGCTCCCCCAAGAGACCCAGTACTTC; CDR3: CAISESLPQETQYF
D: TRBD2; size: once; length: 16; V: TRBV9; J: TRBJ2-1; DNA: TGTGCCAGCAGCGTCGGGACTAGCGGGATGGTGAATGAGCAGTTCTTC; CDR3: CASSVGTSGMVNEQFF
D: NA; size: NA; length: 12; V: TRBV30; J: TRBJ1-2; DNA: TGTGCCTGGTGGGGTTACCGGGACGGCTACACCTTC; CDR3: CAWWGYRDGYTF
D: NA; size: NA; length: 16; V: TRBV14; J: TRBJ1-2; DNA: TGTGCCAGCAGCCTATCAGGAGGGGAGATTTTTCGGGGCTACACCTTC; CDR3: CASSLSGGEIFRGYTF
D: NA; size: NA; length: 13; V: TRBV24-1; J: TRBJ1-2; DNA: TGTGCCACCAGTAAAGGGTTGGGGCAAGGCTACACCTTC; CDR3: CATSKGLGQGYTF